This is a list of T cell receptor beta chains from one sample in a study of blood T cell repertoires in COVID-19. Sequencing was performed with immunoSEQ multiplex PCR; in TCRdb, only in-frame clones are kept and a portion is missing. The top ten hold about 12% of the sample, which has under 300,000 clones, roughly nine tenths seen once. The sequencing sample was made of peripheral blood. The receptors come from a woman between 25 and 40 years old with COVID-19, enrolled during active disease. The conserved cysteine and the conserved F or W are not part of the CDR3 here. A D gene is named only where the DNA matches it firmly.

v_call	cdr3_length	j_call	d_call	cdr3_aa
TRBV7-2	14	TRBJ2-1	.	ASSPSLSSSYNEQF
TRBV7-9	13	TRBJ1-1	.	ASSSLLTGKGEAF
TRBV2	10	TRBJ1-2	.	ASADSIYGYT
TRBV2	12	TRBJ1-6	TRBD1	ASRAGQGVSPLH
TRBV7-9	10	TRBJ2-7	.	ASSLWENEQY
TRBV5-1	11	TRBJ2-7	.	ASGHPDGYEQY
TRBV7-2	12	TRBJ2-2	.	ASRRDRNTGELF
TRBV3-1/TRBV3-2	12	TRBJ2-2	.	ASSYTGKPGELF
TRBV5-6	13	TRBJ1-2	.	ASSFNTAVFYGYT
TRBV7-8	11	TRBJ2-3	.	ASSLARVDTQY
TRBV25-1	13	TRBJ2-7	.	ASRWGGLGPNEQY
TRBV11-1	14	TRBJ1-1	TRBD1	ASSRGQGGLNTEAF
TRBV18	13	TRBJ2-4	.	ASSPKIGHGNIQY
TRBV10-3	12	TRBJ2-5	.	AISDGEAKETQY
TRBV3-1/TRBV3-2	14	TRBJ2-3	TRBD2	ASSRLGLAGTDTQY
TRBV6-1	14	TRBJ1-6	.	ASSDATWTVNSPLH
TRBV6-5	13	TRBJ2-7	TRBD1	ASSYSYRGSYEQY
TRBV29-1	10	TRBJ1-4	.	SVVTGPEKLF
TRBV24-1	13	TRBJ2-3	TRBD1	ATSQGVSRLDTQY
TRBV9	13	TRBJ2-3	.	ASSGPSPGPDTQY
TRBV7-8	14	TRBJ1-1	TRBD1	ASSLATGGGRTEAF
TRBV18	16	TRBJ2-3	.	ASSPLVQGGLSTDTQY
TRBV6-2/TRBV6-3	15	TRBJ1-1	.	ASSYLLGRVADTEAF
TRBV9	14	TRBJ1-2	TRBD1	ASSGSAGQGSYGYT
TRBV11-1	11	TRBJ2-2	.	ASSPSRTGELF
TRBV2	14	TRBJ1-3	.	ASSPLRALAGNTIY
TRBV7-9	14	TRBJ2-1	.	ASSFPEGASNNEQF
TRBV6-1	13	TRBJ1-4	.	ASSESWGVGEKLF